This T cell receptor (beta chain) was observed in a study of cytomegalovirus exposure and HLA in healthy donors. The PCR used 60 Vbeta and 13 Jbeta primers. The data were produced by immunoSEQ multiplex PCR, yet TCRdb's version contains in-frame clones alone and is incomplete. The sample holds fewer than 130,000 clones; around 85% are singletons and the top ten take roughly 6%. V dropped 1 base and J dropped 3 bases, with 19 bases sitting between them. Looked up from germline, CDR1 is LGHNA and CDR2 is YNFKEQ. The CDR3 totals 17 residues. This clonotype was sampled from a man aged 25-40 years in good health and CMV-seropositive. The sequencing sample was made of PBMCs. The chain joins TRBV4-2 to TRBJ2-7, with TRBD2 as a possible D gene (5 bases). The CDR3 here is CASSQVDPGNKNYEQYF. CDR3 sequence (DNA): TGTGCCAGCAGCCAAGTAGACCCCGGGAACAAAAACTACGAGCAGTACTTC.